Presented here are 2 T cell receptor beta chains from one specimen sequenced in a study of blood T cell repertoires in COVID-19 (dated by TCRdb to about 2020). The library was built by means of the immunoSEQ multiplex PCR assay. TCRdb holds this immuneACCESS table with in-frame rearrangements only. Some clones are missing; in checked studies, unresolved V genes explain under half, and the rest has no known cause. The sample records some 130,000 clones, approximately 86% of which are singletons. Roughly 18% of the sample goes to the ten largest clones. Sequences were obtained from peripheral blood. Every receptor here comes from a woman in her fifties or sixties who had recovered from COVID-19.

The genes are TRBV24-1 and TRBJ2-1, with D maybe TRBD2 (6 bases). Germline lookup yields CDR1 KGHDR and CDR2 SFDVKD. The CDR3 has 18 amino acids. V dropped 2 bases and J dropped 0 bases, with 16 bases sitting between them. The CDR3 protein is CATSDSAGFSPSYNEQFF. The CDR3 DNA is TGTGCCACCAGTGATTCAGCGGGCTTCTCCCCCTCCTACAATGAGCAGTTCTTC.

The chain couples TRBV19 to TRBJ2-7, with 7 nucleotides matching TRBD2. Germline loops: CDR1 LNHDA, CDR2 SQIVND (reference sequence). V shed 3 bases, J shed 5 bases, and the junction held 10 bases outside the gene matches. The CDR3 runs 15 residues. This CDR3 reads CASSIRGGPMNEQYF. CDR3 nucleotide sequence: TGTGCCAGTAGTATTAGGGGAGGGCCTATGAACGAGCAGTACTTC.